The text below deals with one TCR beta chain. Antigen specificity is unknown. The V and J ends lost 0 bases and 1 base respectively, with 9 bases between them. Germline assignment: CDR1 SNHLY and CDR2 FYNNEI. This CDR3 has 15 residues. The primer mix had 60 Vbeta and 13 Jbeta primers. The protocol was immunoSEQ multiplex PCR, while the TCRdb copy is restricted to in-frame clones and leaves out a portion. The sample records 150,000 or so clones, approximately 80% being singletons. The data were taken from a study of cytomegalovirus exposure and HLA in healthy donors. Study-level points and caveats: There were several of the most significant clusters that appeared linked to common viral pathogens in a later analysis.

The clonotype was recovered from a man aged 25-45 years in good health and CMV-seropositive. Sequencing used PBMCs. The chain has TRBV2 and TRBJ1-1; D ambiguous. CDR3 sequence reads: CASSEALGQNTEAFF. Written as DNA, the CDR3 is TGTGCCAGCAGTGAAGCGCTTGGGCAGAACACTGAAGCTTTCTTT.